Described below is a single T cell receptor beta chain sequence and its context. In the same sample, other DNA sequences code for this CDR3. The Seattle patients joined while their infection was active and were tracked longitudinally afterward. The entry originates in a study of blood T cell repertoires in COVID-19. Background on the study: The origin of the acute and convalescent COVID-19 samples was the United States, Italy and Spain. T cells, B-cell-depleted T cells, or PBMCs supplied cDNA or gDNA.

Study processing details: Estimation of nucleated cell counts relied on the amplification of reference gene primers. The method was immunoSEQ multiplex PCR; TCRdb's version includes in-frame clones alone and lacks a portion of them. V, J and clone size were drawn from that table, and D and trimming were deduced from the DNA. The table lists about 170,000 clones, more than 85% of them singletons. Sequencing was carried out using peripheral blood. This receptor was identified in a woman of 80 years or more with COVID-19, enrolled during active disease.

This chain's CDR3 is CASSSYRGYEQYF. CDR3 DNA sequence: TGTGCCAGCAGCTCCTACCGCGGGTACGAGCAGTACTTC. V and J are TRBV28 and TRBJ2-7, with TRBD2 as a possible D gene (5 bases). This CDR3 spans 13 amino acids. The germline gives CDR1 MDHEN, CDR2 SYDVKM. V was cut by 6 bases and J by 4 bases, with 13 bases left in between.